The 3 T cell receptor beta chains below all came from one sample that was sequenced in a study of identical twins. TCRdb used MiXCR to reprocess the 5' RACE reads, holding one entry per CDR3 protein. The data hold roughly 480,000 distinct CDR3 sequences, with approximately 24% observed a single time. A further study also used this sample, focusing on T cells expressing NK-cell markers.

Material: CD4+ T cells sorted from blood. Every receptor here comes from a woman younger than 30 in good health.

This clonotype was observed many times. The V gene is TRBV9, the J gene TRBJ2-5; a weak D match, TRBD2 (7 bases). This CDR3 has 15 residues. The V gene's germline CDR1 is SGDLS and CDR2 YYNGEE. V shed 0 bases and J shed 5 bases, with 14 bases lying between them. This CDR3 is CASSVGSQGGETQYF. In DNA form, the CDR3 reads TGTGCCAGCAGCGTAGGTTCACAGGGAGGGGAGACCCAGTACTTC.

The chain is built from TRBV12-3 or TRBV12-4 and TRBJ2-1, with TRBD1 matching 7 bases. V was clipped by 5 bases and J by 5 bases; unmatched bases: 9. The CDR3 sequence is 15 residues long. The CDR3, as DNA: TGTGCCAGCAGTCGCCTGACAGGGTCGCACAATGAGCAGTTCTTC. Translating gives CASSRLTGSHNEQFF.

This chain connects TRBV15 to TRBJ1-2; D is perhaps TRBD1 (6 bases). This CDR3 is 13 amino acids long. Trimming cost V 4 bases and J 4 bases, with 10 bases left between them. CDR1 is LNHNV, CDR2 YYDKDF, per germline (reference sequence). DNA of the CDR3: TGTGCCACCAGCATCGGGGGCGGCTATGGCTACACCTTC. It yields the protein CATSIGGGYGYTF.